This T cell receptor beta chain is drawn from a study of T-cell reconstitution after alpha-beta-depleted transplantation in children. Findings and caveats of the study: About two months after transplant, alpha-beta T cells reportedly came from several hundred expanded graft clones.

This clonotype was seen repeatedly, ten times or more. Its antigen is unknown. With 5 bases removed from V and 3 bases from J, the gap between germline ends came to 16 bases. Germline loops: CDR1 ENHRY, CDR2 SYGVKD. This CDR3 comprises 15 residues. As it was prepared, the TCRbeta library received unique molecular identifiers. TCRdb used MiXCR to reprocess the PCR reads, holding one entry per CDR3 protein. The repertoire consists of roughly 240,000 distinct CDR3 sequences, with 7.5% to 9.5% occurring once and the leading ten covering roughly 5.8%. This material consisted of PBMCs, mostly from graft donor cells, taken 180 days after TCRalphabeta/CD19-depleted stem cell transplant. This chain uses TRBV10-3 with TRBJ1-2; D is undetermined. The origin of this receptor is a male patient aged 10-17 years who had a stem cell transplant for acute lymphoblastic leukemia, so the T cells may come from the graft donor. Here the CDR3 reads CAISLQAQLDYGYTF. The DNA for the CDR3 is TGTGCCATCAGTCTCCAGGCCCAATTAGACTATGGCTACACCTTC.